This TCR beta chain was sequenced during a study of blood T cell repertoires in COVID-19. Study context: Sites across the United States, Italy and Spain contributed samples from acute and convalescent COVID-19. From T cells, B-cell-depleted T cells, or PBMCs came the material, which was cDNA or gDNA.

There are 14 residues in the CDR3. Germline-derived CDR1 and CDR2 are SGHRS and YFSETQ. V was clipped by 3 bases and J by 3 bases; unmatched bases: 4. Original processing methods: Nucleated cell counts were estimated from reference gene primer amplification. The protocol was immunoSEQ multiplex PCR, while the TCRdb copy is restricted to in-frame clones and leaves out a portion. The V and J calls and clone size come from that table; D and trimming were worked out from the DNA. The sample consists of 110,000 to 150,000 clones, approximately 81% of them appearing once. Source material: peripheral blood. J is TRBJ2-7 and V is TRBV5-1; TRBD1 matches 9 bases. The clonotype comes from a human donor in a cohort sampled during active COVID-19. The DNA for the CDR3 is TGCGCCAGCAGCTCGACAGGGGGTAACTACGAGCAGTACTTC. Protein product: CASSSTGGNYEQYF.